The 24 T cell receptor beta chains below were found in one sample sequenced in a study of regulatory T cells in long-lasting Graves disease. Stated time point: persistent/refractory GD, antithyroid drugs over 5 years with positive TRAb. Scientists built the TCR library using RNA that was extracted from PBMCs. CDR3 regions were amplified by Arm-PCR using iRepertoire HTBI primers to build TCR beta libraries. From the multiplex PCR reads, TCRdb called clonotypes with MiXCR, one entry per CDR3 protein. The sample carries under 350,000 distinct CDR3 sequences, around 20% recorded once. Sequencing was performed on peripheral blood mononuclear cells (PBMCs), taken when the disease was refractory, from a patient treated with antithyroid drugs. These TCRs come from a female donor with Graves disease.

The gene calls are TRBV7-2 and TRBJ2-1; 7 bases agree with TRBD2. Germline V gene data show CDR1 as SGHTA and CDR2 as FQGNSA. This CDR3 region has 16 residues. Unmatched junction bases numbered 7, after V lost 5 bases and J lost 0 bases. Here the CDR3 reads CASSPASGFSYNEQFF. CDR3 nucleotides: TGTGCCAGCAGCCCGGCTAGCGGATTCTCCTACAATGAGCAGTTCTTC.

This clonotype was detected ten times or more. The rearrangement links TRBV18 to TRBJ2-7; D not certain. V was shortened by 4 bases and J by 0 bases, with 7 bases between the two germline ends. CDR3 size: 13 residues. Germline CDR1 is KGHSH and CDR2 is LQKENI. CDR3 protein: CASSLSSSYEQYF. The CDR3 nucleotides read TGTGCCAGCTCACTATCGAGCTCCTACGAGCAGTACTTC. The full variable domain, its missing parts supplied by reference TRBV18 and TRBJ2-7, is NAGVMQNPRHLVRRRGQEARLRCSPMKGHSHVYWYRQLPEEGLKFMVYLQKENIIDESGMPKERFSAEFPKEGPSILRIQQVVRGDSAAYFCASSLSSSYEQYFGPGTRLTVT.

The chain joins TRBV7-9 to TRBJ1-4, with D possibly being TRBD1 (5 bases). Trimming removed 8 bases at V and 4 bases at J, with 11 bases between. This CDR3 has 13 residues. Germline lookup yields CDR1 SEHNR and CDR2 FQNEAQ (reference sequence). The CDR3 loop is CASFGGNNEKLFF. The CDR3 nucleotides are TGTGCCAGCTTCGGGGGGAATAATGAAAAACTGTTTTTT. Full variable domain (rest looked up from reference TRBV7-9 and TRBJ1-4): DTGVSQNPRHKITKRGQNVTFRCDPISEHNRLYWYRQTLGQGPEFLTYFQNEAQLEKSRLLSDRFSAERPKGSFSTLEIQRTEQGDSAMYLCASFGGNNEKLFFGSGTQLSVL.

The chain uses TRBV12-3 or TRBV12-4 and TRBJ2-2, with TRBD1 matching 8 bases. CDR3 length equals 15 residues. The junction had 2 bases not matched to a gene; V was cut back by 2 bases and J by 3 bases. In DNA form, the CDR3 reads TGTGCCAGCAGTTTACAGGGGGCCTACACCGGGGAGCTGTTTTTT. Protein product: CASSLQGAYTGELFF.

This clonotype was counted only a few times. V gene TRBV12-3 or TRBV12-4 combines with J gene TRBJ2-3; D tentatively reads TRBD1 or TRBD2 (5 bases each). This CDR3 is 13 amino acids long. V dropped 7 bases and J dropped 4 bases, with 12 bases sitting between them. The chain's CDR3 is CASTLQGPDTQYF. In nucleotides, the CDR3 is TGTGCCAGCACCTTGCAGGGACCAGATACGCAGTATTTT.

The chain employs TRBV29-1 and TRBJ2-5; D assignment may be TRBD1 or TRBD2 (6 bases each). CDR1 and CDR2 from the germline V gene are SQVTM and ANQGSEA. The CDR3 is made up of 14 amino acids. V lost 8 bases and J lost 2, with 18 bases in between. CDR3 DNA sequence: TGCAGCACCAATGGGGGGCCGGGGCAAGAGACCCAGTACTTC. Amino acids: CSTNGGPGQETQYF.

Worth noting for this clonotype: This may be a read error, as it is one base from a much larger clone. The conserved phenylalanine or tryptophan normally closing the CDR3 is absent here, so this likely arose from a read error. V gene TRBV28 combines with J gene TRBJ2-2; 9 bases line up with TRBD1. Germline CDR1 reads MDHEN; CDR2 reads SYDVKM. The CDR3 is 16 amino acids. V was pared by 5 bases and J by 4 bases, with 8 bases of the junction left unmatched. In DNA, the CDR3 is TGTGCCAGCAGTGCCGGGACAGGGTTCTCCACCGGGGAGCTGTTTTCT. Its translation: CASSAGTGFSTGELFS.

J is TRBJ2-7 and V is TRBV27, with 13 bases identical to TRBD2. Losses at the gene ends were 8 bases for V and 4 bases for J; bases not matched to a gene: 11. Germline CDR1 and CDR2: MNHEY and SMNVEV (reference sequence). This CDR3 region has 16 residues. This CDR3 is CASFGGLAGQLYEQYF. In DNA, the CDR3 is TGTGCCAGCTTTGGGGGACTAGCGGGACAACTTTACGAGCAGTACTTC.

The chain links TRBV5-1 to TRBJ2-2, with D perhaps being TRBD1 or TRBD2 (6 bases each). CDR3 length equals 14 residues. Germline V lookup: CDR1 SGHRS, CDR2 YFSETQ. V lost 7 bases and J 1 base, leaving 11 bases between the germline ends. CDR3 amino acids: CASGRTVNTGELFF. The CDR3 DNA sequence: TGCGCCAGCGGGAGGACAGTGAACACCGGGGAGCTGTTTTTT.

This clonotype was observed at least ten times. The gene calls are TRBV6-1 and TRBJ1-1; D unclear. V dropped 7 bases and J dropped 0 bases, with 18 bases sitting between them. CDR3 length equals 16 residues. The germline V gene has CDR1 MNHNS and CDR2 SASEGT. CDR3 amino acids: CASTHDRQAMNTEAFF. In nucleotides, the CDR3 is TGTGCCAGCACACATGACCGGCAGGCTATGAACACTGAAGCTTTCTTT.

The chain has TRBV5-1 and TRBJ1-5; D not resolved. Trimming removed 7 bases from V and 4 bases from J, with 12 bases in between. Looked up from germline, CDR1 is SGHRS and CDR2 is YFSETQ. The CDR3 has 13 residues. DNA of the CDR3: TGCGCCAGCGCCGTAGGTTTGAATCAGCCCCAGCATTTT. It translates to CASAVGLNQPQHF.

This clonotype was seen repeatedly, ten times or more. The CDR3 loop reads CASSFPQRESEETQYF. CDR3 coding DNA: TGTGCCAGCAGTTTCCCTCAGCGGGAGAGTGAAGAGACCCAGTACTTC. The V call is TRBV12-3 or TRBV12-4, the J call TRBJ2-5, with TRBD2 matching 8 bases. V shed 3 bases and J 3 bases; nucleotides not matched to a gene: 9. This CDR3 contains 16 residues.

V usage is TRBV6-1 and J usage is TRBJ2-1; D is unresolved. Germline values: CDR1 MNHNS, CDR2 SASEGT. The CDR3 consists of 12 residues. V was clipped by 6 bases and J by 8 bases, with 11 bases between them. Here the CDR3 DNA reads TGTGCCAGCAGCATAAGTCGCTATGAGCAGTTCTTC. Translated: CASSISRYEQFF.

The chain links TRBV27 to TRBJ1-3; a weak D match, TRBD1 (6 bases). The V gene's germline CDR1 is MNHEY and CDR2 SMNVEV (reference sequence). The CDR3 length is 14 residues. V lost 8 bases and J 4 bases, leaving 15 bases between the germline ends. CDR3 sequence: CASGPTGTGNTIYF. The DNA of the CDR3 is TGTGCCAGCGGCCCGACAGGAACCGGAAACACCATATATTTT.

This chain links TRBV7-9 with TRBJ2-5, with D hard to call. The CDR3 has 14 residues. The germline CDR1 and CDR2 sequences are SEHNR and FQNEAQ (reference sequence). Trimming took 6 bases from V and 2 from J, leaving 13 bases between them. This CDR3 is CASSLVTQQETQYF. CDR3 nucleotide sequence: TGTGCCAGCAGTTTGGTGACCCAGCAAGAGACCCAGTACTTC. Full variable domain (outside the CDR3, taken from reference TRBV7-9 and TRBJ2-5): DTGVSQNPRHKITKRGQNVTFRCDPISEHNRLYWYRQTLGQGPEFLTYFQNEAQLEKSRLLSDRFSAERPKGSFSTLEIQRTEQGDSAMYLCASSLVTQQETQYFGPGTRLLVL.

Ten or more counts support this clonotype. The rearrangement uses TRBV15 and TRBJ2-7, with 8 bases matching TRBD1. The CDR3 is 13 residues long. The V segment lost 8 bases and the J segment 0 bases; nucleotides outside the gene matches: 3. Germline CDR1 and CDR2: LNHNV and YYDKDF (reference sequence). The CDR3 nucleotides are TGTGCCACCGGGGACAGGAGCTCCTACGAGCAGTACTTC. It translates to CATGDRSSYEQYF. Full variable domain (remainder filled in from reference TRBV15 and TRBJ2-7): DAMVIQNPRYQVTQFGKPVTLSCSQTLNHNVMYWYQQKSSQAPKLLFHYYDKDFNNEADTPDNFQSRRPNTSFCFLDIRSPGLGDTAMYLCATGDRSSYEQYFGPGTRLTVT.

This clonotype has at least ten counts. This CDR3 is CAVGSPLHF. The CDR3 region has the DNA TGTGCCGTGGGTTCACCCCTCCACTTT. This chain links TRBV27 with TRBJ1-6; D gene ambiguous. CDR3 size: 9 residues. With 11 bases removed from V and 9 bases from J, the gap between germline ends came to 5 bases. Germline-derived CDR1 and CDR2 are MNHEY and SMNVEV (reference sequence).

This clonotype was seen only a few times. Written as DNA, the CDR3 is TGTGCCAGCAGAATGAATTGGGCCAAAGAGACCCAGTACTTC. This sequence encodes CASRMNWAKETQYF. This chain joins TRBV5-6 and TRBJ2-5; D call uncertain. Trimming removed 5 bases from V and 3 bases from J, with 14 bases in between. This CDR3 comprises 14 residues. Germline V gene sequence: CDR1 SGHDT, CDR2 YYEEEE. Filled out from reference TRBV5-6 and TRBJ2-5, the complete variable domain reads DAGVTQSPTHLIKTRGQQVTLRCSPKSGHDTVSWYQQALGQGPQFIFQYYEEEERQRGNFPDRFSGHQFPNYSSELNVNALLLGDSALYLCASRMNWAKETQYFGPGTRLLVL.

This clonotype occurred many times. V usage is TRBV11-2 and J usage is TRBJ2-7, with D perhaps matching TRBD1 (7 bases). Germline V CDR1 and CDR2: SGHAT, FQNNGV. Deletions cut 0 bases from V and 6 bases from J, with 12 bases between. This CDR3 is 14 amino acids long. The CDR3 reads CASSLDTGEVEQYF. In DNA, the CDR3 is TGTGCCAGCAGCTTAGATACAGGGGAGGTCGAGCAGTACTTC.

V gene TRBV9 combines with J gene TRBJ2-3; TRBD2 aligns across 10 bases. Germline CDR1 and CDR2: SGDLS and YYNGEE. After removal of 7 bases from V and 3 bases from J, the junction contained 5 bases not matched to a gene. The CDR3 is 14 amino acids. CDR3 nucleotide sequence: TGTGCCAGCGGAGGGACTAGCGCGACAGATACGCAGTATTTT. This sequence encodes CASGGTSATDTQYF.

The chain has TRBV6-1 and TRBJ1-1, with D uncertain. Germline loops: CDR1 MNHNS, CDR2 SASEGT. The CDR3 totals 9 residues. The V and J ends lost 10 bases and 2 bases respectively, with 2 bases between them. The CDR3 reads CATNTEAFF. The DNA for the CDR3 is TGTGCCACCAACACTGAAGCTTTCTTT.

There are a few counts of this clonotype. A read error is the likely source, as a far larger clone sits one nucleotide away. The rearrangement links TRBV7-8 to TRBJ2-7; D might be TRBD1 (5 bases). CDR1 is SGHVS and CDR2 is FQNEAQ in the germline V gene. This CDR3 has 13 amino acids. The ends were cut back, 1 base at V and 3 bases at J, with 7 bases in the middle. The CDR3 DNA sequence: TGTGCCAGCAGCTTAGGGACAATCTACGAGCAGTACTTC. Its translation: CASSLGTIYEQYF.

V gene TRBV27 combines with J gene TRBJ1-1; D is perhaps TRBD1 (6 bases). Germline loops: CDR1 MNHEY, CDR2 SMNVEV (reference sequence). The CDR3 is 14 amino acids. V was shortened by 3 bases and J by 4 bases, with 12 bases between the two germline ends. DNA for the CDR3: TGTGCCAGCAGTTTTCGGGGCAGGGGCACTGAAGCTTTCTTT. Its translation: CASSFRGRGTEAFF.

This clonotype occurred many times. DNA of the CDR3: TGTGCCTGGACACAGGCCTACGAGCAGTACTTC. Amino acids: CAWTQAYEQYF. The chain couples TRBV30 to TRBJ2-7; D is possibly TRBD1 (5 bases). V was shortened by 4 bases and J by 2 bases, with 6 bases between the two germline ends. This CDR3 region has 11 residues. CDR1 is GTSNPN, CDR2 SVGIG, per germline (reference sequence).